The rows below give T cell receptor beta chains drawn from one sample of a study of CD8 T cells in ankylosing spondylitis. TCRdb ran MiXCR on the 5' RACE reads and lists one entry per CDR3 protein. The sample contains roughly 170,000 distinct CDR3 sequences, 9.8% of which appear only once. Material for sequencing was blood, either unsorted or a sorted T cell fraction (not recorded which). Receptor source: a female donor with ankylosing spondylitis or in good health (not recorded which). The CDR3 runs from the conserved cysteine through the conserved F or W. The D gene is left open where the match is weak. Where a row states a size, it is once, few, many or the class of an expanded clone; other rows omit it.

clone size: .
J gene: TRBJ2-7
V gene: TRBV6-2/TRBV6-3
D gene: TRBD1
CDR3 DNA: TGTGCCAGCAGTTCCTCCGGGACAGTCACCTACGAGCAGTACTTC
CDR3 protein: CASSSSGTVTYEQYF

clone size: .
J gene: TRBJ2-1
V gene: TRBV9
D gene: .
CDR3 DNA: TGTGCCAGCAGCGCCAAACCGGCGGGAATCTACAATGAGCAGTTCTTC
CDR3 protein: CASSAKPAGIYNEQFF

clone size: many
J gene: TRBJ2-3
V gene: TRBV12-3/TRBV12-4
D gene: .
CDR3 DNA: TGTGCCAGCAAGGGTATGGGGCCAGATACGCAGTATTTT
CDR3 protein: CASKGMGPDTQYF

clone size: few
J gene: TRBJ2-1
V gene: TRBV7-9
D gene: .
CDR3 DNA: TGTGCCAGCCTTGGGGGGCCCTACAATGAGCAGTTCTTC
CDR3 protein: CASLGGPYNEQFF

clone size: few
J gene: TRBJ1-1
V gene: TRBV10-3
D gene: TRBD1
CDR3 DNA: TGTGCCATCAGTGCGGACAGGGGCGAAACAGGGAGGCTACTGAACACTGAAGCTTTCTTT
CDR3 protein: CAISADRGETGRLLNTEAFF

clone size: .
J gene: TRBJ2-5
V gene: TRBV11-2
D gene: TRBD2
CDR3 DNA: TGTGCCAGCAGCTTAGTATTCGGGAGGGTACAAGAGACCCAGTACTTC
CDR3 protein: CASSLVFGRVQETQYF

clone size: many
J gene: TRBJ2-5
V gene: TRBV6-5
D gene: TRBD2
CDR3 DNA: TGTGCCAGCAGTTACGTTAGCGGGAAGGCTGGGACCCAGTACTTC
CDR3 protein: CASSYVSGKAGTQYF

clone size: .
J gene: TRBJ2-5
V gene: TRBV5-5
D gene: .
CDR3 DNA: TGTGCCAGCAGCTCCGGACAGCAAGAGACCCAGTACTTC
CDR3 protein: CASSSGQQETQYF

clone size: many
J gene: TRBJ1-1
V gene: TRBV11-1
D gene: .
CDR3 DNA: TGTGCCAGCAGCTCGAGCTTAACGGGGACTGAAGCTTTCTTT
CDR3 protein: CASSSSLTGTEAFF

clone size: few
J gene: TRBJ2-3
V gene: TRBV20-1
D gene: TRBD2
CDR3 DNA: TGCAGTGCTCGGCCAATCCTAGCGGGAATCGCAGATACGCAGTATTTT
CDR3 protein: CSARPILAGIADTQYF

clone size: .
J gene: TRBJ2-7
V gene: TRBV15
D gene: TRBD1
CDR3 DNA: TGTGCCACCAGTCAGACAGGGGCGTTATACGAGCAGTACTTC
CDR3 protein: CATSQTGALYEQYF

clone size: few
J gene: TRBJ1-4
V gene: TRBV14
D gene: .
CDR3 DNA: TGTGCCAGCAGCCATACAAGGCTCTTCGGGGAAAAACTGTTTTTT
CDR3 protein: CASSHTRLFGEKLFF

clone size: .
J gene: TRBJ2-1
V gene: TRBV20-1
D gene: TRBD2
CDR3 DNA: TGCAGTGCTAGACTTTGGCGGGAGGGAGCCTACAATGAGCAGTTCTTC
CDR3 protein: CSARLWREGAYNEQFF

clone size: many
J gene: TRBJ2-1
V gene: TRBV7-9
D gene: .
CDR3 DNA: TGTGCCAGCAGCCCCCCATCTGATGAGCAGTTCTTC
CDR3 protein: CASSPPSDEQFF

clone size: many
J gene: TRBJ1-4
V gene: TRBV12-3/TRBV12-4
D gene: TRBD1
CDR3 DNA: TGTGCCAGCCTCAGGGGGGCAGAAAAACTGTTTTTT
CDR3 protein: CASLRGAEKLFF

clone size: few
J gene: TRBJ1-1
V gene: TRBV27
D gene: .
CDR3 DNA: TGTGCCAGCAGTTTATCGAGGACAGTGAACACTGAAGCTTTCTTT
CDR3 protein: CASSLSRTVNTEAFF

clone size: once
J gene: TRBJ2-5
V gene: TRBV7-2
D gene: .
CDR3 DNA: TGTGCCAGCAGCTTAATAGGGCCCGCAGAGACCCAGTACTTC
CDR3 protein: CASSLIGPAETQYF

clone size: .
J gene: TRBJ2-7
V gene: TRBV7-6
D gene: TRBD2
CDR3 DNA: TGTGCCAGCAGCTTATCGCTAGCGGGAACCTACGAGCAGTACTTC
CDR3 protein: CASSLSLAGTYEQYF

clone size: few
J gene: TRBJ1-2
V gene: TRBV11-2
D gene: .
CDR3 DNA: TGTGCCAGCAGCATACAACAGGGCCGGGAGTATGGCTACACCTTC
CDR3 protein: CASSIQQGREYGYTF

clone size: few
J gene: TRBJ2-1
V gene: TRBV20-1
D gene: TRBD2
CDR3 DNA: TGCAGTGCTAGAGATGGGGGAGGGCCTGGTGAGCAGTTCTTC
CDR3 protein: CSARDGGGPGEQFF

clone size: .
J gene: TRBJ2-3
V gene: TRBV12-5
D gene: .
CDR3 DNA: TGTGCTAGTGGTACACAGGAGTATGGAGATACGCAGTATTTT
CDR3 protein: CASGTQEYGDTQYF

clone size: few
J gene: TRBJ2-6
V gene: TRBV5-1
D gene: .
CDR3 DNA: TGCGCCAGCAGCCTGAAAGGGGCCAACGTCCTGACTTTC
CDR3 protein: CASSLKGANVLTF

clone size: many
J gene: TRBJ2-3
V gene: TRBV4-3
D gene: .
CDR3 DNA: TGCGCCAGCAGCCAAGATCGGACTAACACAGATACGCAGTATTTT
CDR3 protein: CASSQDRTNTDTQYF

clone size: many
J gene: TRBJ1-1
V gene: TRBV6-1
D gene: TRBD1
CDR3 DNA: TGTGCCAGCTCTTGGGACAGTATGAACACTGAAGCTTTCTTT
CDR3 protein: CASSWDSMNTEAFF

clone size: .
J gene: TRBJ2-3
V gene: TRBV7-9
D gene: TRBD2
CDR3 DNA: TGTGCCAGCAGCTTCACTAGCGGGTTGGGTTTCGGGCAGTATTTT
CDR3 protein: CASSFTSGLGFGQYF

clone size: many
J gene: TRBJ2-4
V gene: TRBV7-9
D gene: TRBD2
CDR3 DNA: TGTGCCAGCAACTTAATCGGGGGGGAAAACATTCAGTACTTC
CDR3 protein: CASNLIGGENIQYF

clone size: few
J gene: TRBJ2-5
V gene: TRBV25-1
D gene: .
CDR3 DNA: TGTGCCAGCAGTGAAACAGGAAAGACCCAGTACTTC
CDR3 protein: CASSETGKTQYF

clone size: few
J gene: TRBJ2-7
V gene: TRBV28
D gene: TRBD2
CDR3 DNA: TGTGCCAGCAGTCCCGGGACTAGTCGGTACGAGCAGTACTTC
CDR3 protein: CASSPGTSRYEQYF

clone size: .
J gene: TRBJ2-7
V gene: TRBV23-1
D gene: .
CDR3 DNA: TGCGCCAGCAGTCAATCGGCACCCCTCGAGCAGTACTTC
CDR3 protein: CASSQSAPLEQYF

clone size: .
J gene: TRBJ2-7
V gene: TRBV28
D gene: .
CDR3 DNA: TGTGCCAGCAGTTTGGGGATTATATTATCCGGGACTCTTTTCTACGAGCAGTACTTC
CDR3 protein: CASSLGIILSGTLFYEQYF

clone size: many
J gene: TRBJ2-1
V gene: TRBV4-3
D gene: .
CDR3 DNA: TGCGCCAGCAGCCTTCTCAACAGGGCCCATGAGCAGTTCTTC
CDR3 protein: CASSLLNRAHEQFF

clone size: .
J gene: TRBJ1-2
V gene: TRBV4-3
D gene: .
CDR3 DNA: TGCGCCAGCAGCCGAGGTAGGGAGTTGGACGATGGCTACACCTTC
CDR3 protein: CASSRGRELDDGYTF

clone size: few
J gene: TRBJ2-1
V gene: TRBV20-1
D gene: TRBD2
CDR3 DNA: TGCAGTGCACCCCTAGCGGCGCTCTACAATGAGCAGTTCTTC
CDR3 protein: CSAPLAALYNEQFF

clone size: .
J gene: TRBJ2-1
V gene: TRBV19
D gene: .
CDR3 DNA: TGTGCCAGTAGTATCGGCAGCACTCCAAACAATGAGCAGTTCTTC
CDR3 protein: CASSIGSTPNNEQFF

clone size: once
J gene: TRBJ2-5
V gene: TRBV6-5
D gene: TRBD2
CDR3 DNA: TGTGCCAGCAGTTTTCAAGCGGGAGAAGAGACCCAGTACTTC
CDR3 protein: CASSFQAGEETQYF

clone size: .
J gene: TRBJ2-1
V gene: TRBV10-3
D gene: TRBD2
CDR3 DNA: TGTGCCATCAGTGAAGGAGGCCTAGCGGGAGGCGGGAACAATGAGCAGTTCTTC
CDR3 protein: CAISEGGLAGGGNNEQFF

clone size: .
J gene: TRBJ1-1
V gene: TRBV7-9
D gene: .
CDR3 DNA: TGTGCCAGCCGGCCTCAGGGATCCCTGAACACTGAAGCTTTCTTT
CDR3 protein: CASRPQGSLNTEAFF

clone size: .
J gene: TRBJ1-1
V gene: TRBV4-3
D gene: .
CDR3 DNA: TGCGCCAGCAGCCAAGCGCGGGGGAACACTGAAGCTTTCTTT
CDR3 protein: CASSQARGNTEAFF

clone size: many
J gene: TRBJ2-5
V gene: TRBV12-3/TRBV12-4
D gene: .
CDR3 DNA: TGTGCCAGCAGTTTGGGGGTTCGAGAGACCCAGTACTTC
CDR3 protein: CASSLGVRETQYF

clone size: few
J gene: TRBJ2-7
V gene: TRBV20-1
D gene: .
CDR3 DNA: TGCAGTGCTAGTCCTTTTAGCTCCTACGAGCAGTACTTC
CDR3 protein: CSASPFSSYEQYF

clone size: .
J gene: TRBJ1-5
V gene: TRBV20-1
D gene: .
CDR3 DNA: TGCAGTGCTAGAGAACGCCGGGACGGGGGACAGCCCCAGCATTTT
CDR3 protein: CSARERRDGGQPQHF